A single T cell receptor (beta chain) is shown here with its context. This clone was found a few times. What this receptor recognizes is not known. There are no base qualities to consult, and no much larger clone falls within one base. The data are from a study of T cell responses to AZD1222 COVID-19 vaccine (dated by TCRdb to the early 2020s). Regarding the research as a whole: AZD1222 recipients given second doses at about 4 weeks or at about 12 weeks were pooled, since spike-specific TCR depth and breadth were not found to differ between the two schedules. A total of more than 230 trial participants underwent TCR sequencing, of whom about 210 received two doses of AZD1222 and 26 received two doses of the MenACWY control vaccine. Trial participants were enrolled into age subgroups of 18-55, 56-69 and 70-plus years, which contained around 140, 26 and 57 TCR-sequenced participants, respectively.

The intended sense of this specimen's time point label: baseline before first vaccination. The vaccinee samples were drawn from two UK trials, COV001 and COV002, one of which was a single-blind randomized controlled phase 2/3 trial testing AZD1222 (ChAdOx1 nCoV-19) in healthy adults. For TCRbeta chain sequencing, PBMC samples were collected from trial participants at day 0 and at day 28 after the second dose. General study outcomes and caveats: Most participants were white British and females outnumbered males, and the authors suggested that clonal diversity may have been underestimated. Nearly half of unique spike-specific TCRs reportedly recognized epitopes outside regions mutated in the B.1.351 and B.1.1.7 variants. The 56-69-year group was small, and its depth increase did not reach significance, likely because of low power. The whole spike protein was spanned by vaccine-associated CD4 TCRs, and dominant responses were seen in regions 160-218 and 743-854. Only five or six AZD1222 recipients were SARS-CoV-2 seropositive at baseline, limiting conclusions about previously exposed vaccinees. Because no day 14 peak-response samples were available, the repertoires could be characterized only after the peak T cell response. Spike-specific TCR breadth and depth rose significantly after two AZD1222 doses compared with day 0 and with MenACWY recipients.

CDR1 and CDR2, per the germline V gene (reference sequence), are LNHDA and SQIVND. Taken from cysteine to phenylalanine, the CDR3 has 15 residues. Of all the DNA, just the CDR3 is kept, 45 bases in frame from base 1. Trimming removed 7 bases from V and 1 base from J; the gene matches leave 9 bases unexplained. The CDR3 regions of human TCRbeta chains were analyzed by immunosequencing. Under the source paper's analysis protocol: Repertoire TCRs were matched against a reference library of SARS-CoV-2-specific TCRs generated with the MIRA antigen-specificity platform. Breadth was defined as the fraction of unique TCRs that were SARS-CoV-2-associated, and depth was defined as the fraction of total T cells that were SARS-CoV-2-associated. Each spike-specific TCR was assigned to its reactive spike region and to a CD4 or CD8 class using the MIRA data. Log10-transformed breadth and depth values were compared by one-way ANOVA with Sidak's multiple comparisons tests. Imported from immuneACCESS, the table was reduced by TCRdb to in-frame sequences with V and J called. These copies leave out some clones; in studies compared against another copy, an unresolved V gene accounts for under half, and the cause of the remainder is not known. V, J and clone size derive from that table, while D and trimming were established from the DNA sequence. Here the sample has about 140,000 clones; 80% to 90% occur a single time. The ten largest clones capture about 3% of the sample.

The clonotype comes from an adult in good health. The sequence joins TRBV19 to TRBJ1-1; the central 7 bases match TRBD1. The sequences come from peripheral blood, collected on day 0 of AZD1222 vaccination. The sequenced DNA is TGTGCCAGTACCCAATCTCACAGGGGGAACACTGAAGCTTTCTTT. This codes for CASTQSHRGNTEAFF.